This T cell receptor beta chain was identified during a study of cytomegalovirus exposure and HLA in healthy donors. Points from the study as a whole: CMV serostatus was the only recorded immune exposure for donors. A few of the chains that were CMV-associated were confirmed in vitro to be specific for CMV antigens.

The PCR made use of 60 Vbeta and 13 Jbeta primers. Per the original data handling: There were 80 million or so unique TCR beta chains by a later count, and approximately 12 million of them were shared. Generated by immunoSEQ multiplex PCR, the TCRdb table keeps only in-frame clones and is missing some. The V and J calls and the clone size are those of that table, but D and trimming were determined from the DNA. Of approximately 260,000 clones listed, about nine tenths are singletons. As for this clone: Its target is unknown.

Germline assignment: CDR1 SGHDN and CDR2 FVKESK. Trimming left V 1 base short and J 10 bases short, with 13 bases between. CDR3 length: 13 amino acids. The TCR comes from a girl under 10 years old in good health and CMV-seronegative. The chain links TRBV14 to TRBJ1-2; no firm D call. Input material: PBMCs. DNA for the CDR3: TGTGCCAGCAGCCAAGGCGGGCCCCCCATCTACACCTTC. Its protein product is CASSQGGPPIYTF.